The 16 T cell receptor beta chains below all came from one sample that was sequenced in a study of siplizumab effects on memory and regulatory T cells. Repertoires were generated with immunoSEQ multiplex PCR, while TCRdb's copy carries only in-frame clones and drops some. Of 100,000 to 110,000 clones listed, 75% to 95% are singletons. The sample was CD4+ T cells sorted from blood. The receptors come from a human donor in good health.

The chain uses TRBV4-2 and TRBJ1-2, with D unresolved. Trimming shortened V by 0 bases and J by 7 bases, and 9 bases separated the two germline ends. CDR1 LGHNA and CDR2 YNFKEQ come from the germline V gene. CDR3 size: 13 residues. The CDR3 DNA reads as TGTGCCAGCAGCCAAGATGATTTAGGTGGCTACACCTTC. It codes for CASSQDDLGGYTF.

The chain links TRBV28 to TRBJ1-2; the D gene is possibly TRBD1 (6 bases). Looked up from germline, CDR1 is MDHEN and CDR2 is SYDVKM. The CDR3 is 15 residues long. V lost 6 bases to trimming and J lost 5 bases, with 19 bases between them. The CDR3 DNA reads TGTGCCAGCAGCTCCATCGGGCAGGGGTCTTATGGCTACACCTTC. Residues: CASSSIGQGSYGYTF.

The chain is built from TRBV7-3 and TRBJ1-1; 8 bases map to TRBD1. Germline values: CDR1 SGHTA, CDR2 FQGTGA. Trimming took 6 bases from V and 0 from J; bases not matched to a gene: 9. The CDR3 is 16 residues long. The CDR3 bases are TGTGCCAGCAGGATCGCAGGGGGCGAAATGAACACTGAAGCTTTCTTT. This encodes CASRIAGGEMNTEAFF.

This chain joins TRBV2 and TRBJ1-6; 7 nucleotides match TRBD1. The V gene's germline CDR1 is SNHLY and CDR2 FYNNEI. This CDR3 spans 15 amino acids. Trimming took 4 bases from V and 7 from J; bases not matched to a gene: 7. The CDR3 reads CASSGQQGNNSPLHF. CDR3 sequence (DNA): TGTGCCAGCAGTGGACAACAGGGGAACAATTCACCCCTCCACTTT.

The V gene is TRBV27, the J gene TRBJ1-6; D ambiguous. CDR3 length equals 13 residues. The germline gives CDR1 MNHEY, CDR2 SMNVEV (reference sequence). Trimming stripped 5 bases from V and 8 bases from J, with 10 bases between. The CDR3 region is CASSSFADSPLHF. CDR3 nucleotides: TGTGCCAGCAGTAGCTTCGCTGATTCACCCCTCCACTTT.

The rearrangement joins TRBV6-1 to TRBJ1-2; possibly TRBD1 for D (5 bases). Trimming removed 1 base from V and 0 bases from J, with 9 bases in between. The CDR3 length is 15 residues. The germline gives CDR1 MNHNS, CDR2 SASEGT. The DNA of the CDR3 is TGTGCCAGCAGTGAAGGTGGGGCCGCTAACTATGGCTACACCTTC. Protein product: CASSEGGAANYGYTF.

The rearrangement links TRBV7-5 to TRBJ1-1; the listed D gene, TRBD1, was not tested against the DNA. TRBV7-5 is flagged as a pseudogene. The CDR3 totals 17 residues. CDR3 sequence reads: CVRSTHTGGGMSTEAFF. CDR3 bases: TGTGTCAGAAGCACTCACACAGGGGGAGGGATGTCCACTGAAGCTTTCTTT.

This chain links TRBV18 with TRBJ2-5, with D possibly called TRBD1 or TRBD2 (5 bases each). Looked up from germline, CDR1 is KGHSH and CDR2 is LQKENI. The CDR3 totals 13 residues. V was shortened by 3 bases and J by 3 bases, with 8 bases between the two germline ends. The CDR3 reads CASSPGGKETQYF. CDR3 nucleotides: TGTGCCAGCTCACCTGGGGGTAAAGAGACCCAGTACTTC.

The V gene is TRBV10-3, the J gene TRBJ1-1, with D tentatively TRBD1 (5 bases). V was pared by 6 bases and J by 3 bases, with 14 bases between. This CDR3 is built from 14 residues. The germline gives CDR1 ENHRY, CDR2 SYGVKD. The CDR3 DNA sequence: TGTGCCATCAGGGACATCCAGGAGGACACTGAAGCTTTCTTT. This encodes CAIRDIQEDTEAFF.

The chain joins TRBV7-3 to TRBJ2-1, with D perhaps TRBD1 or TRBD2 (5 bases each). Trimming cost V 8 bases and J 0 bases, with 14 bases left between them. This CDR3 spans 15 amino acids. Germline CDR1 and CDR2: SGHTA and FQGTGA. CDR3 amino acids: CASGDRPSSYNEQFF. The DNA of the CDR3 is TGTGCCAGCGGGGACCGCCCGAGCTCCTACAATGAGCAGTTCTTC.

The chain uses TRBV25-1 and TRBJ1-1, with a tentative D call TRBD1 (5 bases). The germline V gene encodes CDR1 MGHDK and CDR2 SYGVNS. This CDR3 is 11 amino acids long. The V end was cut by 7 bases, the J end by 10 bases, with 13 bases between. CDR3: CASTREGAAFF. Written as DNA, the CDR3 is TGTGCCAGCACCCGGGAAGGGGCAGCTTTCTTT. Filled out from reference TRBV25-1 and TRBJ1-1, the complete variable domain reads EADIYQTPRYLVIGTGKKITLECSQTMGHDKMYWYQQDPGMELHLIHYSYGVNSTEKGDLSSESTVSRIRTEHFPLTLESARPSHTSQYLCASTREGAAFFGQGTRLTVV.

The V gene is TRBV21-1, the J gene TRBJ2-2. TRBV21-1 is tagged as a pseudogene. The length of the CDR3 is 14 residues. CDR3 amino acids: CASSNRQNTGELFF. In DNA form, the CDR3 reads TGTGCCAGCAGCAATCGGCAGAACACCGGGGAGCTGTTTTTT.

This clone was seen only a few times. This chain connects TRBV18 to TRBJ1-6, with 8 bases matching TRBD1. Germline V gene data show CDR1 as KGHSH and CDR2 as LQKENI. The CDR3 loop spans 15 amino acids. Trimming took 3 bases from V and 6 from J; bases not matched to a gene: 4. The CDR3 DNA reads TGTGCCAGCTCACCGACAGGGGTCGGTAATTCACCCCTCCACTTT. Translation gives CASSPTGVGNSPLHF.

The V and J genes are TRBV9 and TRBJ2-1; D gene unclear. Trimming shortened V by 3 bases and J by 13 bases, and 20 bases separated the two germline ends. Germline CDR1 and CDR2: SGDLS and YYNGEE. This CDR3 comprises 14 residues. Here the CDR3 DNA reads TGTGCCAGCAGCGCCTCCCCCCTTGACTTTTTCCAGTTCTTC. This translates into CASSASPLDFFQFF.

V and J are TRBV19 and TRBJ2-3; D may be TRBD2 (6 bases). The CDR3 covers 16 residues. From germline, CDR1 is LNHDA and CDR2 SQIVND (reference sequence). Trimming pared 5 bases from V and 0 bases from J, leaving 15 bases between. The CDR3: CASSDPGRSSTDTQYF. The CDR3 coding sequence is TGTGCCAGTAGTGACCCTGGGAGGTCTAGCACAGATACGCAGTATTTT. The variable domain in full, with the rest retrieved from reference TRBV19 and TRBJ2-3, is DGGITQSPKYLFRKEGQNVTLSCEQNLNHDAMYWYRQDPGQGLRLIYYSQIVNDFQKGDIAEGYSVSREKKESFPLTVTSAQKNPTAFYLCASSDPGRSSTDTQYFGPGTRLTVL.

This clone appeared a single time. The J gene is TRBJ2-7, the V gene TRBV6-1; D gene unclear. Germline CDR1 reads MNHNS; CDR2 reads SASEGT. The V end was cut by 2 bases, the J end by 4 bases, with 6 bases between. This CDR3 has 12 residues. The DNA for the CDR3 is TGTGCCAGCAGTGAATTTCTATACGAGCAGTACTTC. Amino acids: CASSEFLYEQYF.